This T cell receptor beta chain emerged from a study of OX40 agonist ivuxolimab in advanced cancers. Trimming removed 6 bases from V and 0 bases from J, with 26 bases in between. Germline V gene data show CDR1 as MNHNS and CDR2 as SASEGT. There are 19 residues in the CDR3. Profiling relied on immunoSEQ multiplex PCR, and the TCRdb table lists in-frame clones only, not all of them. Among 60,000 to 70,000 clones, around 83% were seen once, and the ten largest hold under 2.5%. This rearrangement joins TRBV6-1 to TRBJ1-1, with no clear D. The source is an adult with an advanced solid tumor such as melanoma, head and neck, liver or kidney cancer. This specimen was CD4+ or CD8+ T cells sorted from blood, taken in a trial of the OX40 agonist ivuxolimab. CDR3 protein: CASRETASGLISLNTEAFF. The DNA for the CDR3 is TGTGCCAGCAGGGAAACAGCTTCGGGCTTAATTTCCTTGAACACTGAAGCTTTCTTT.